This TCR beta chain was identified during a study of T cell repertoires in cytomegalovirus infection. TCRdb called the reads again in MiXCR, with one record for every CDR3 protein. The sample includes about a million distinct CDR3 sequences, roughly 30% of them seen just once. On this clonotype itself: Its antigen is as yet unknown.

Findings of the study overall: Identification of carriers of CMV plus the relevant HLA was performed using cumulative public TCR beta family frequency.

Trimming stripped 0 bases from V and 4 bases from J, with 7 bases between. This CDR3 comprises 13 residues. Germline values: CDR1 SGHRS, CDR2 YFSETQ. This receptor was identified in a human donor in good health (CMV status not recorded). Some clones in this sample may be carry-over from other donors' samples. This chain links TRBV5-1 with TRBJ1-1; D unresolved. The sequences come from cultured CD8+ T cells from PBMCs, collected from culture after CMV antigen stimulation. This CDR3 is CASSLVSVTEAFF. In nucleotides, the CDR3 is TGCGCCAGCAGCTTGGTAAGTGTCACTGAAGCTTTCTTT.